This TCR beta chain originates from a study of cytomegalovirus exposure and HLA in healthy donors (dated by TCRdb to the late 2010s). About the study as a whole: In an earlier analysis of 450 to 750 of the donors, 250 to 350 Gb of sequence data and 100 million or so unique TCR beta sequences from roughly 200 million T cells were reported. Approximately 310 gigabases of sequencing data and around 80 million unique TCR sequences made up an early release that covered 500 to 650 HLA-typed donors. Of the roughly 410 genotyped donors, 70% to 90% were placed in the genetic ancestry cluster associated with self-reported Caucasian donors. The study aimed to test whether cataloging public T cell receptors could reveal signatures of past pathogen exposure. The T cell repertoires of some 670 subjects were profiled by immunosequencing and related to cytomegalovirus serostatus. In addition to the first cohort of 666 subjects, a separate validation cohort of around 110 different subjects was used. To predict cytomegalovirus infection status, the study brought together high-throughput TCR immunosequencing, statistical association of individual TCRs with disease status, and machine learning. A later analysis re-examined previously published TCR beta repertoires from 500 to 700 donors and added high-resolution HLA genotyping to investigate patterns of TCR occurrence. The later analysis used no new phenotypic data to find candidate immune exposures, relying instead on TCR beta sequences and their occurrence across donors. An earlier analysis of 500 to 650 of the donors applied high-throughput TCR beta sequencing to assess whether each TCR beta V gene segment acted as functional or pseudogenic. Donor age, sex, ethnicity and CMV serostatus were compiled together with the repertoire data. A later genetic analysis used genome-wide SNP genotypes for about 60% of the 666 donors, treating that subset as a discovery cohort. All discovery cohort repertoires had been generated using a single sequencing platform. HLA typing covered class I and class II loci at four-digit resolution. The number of typed donors differed by locus: about 620-630 for A, B, C, DRB1 and DQB1; 500 to 550 for DQA1; some 590 for DPA1; and around 490 for DPB1. Because of strong linkage in the cohort, roughly five DR-DQ haplotypes were treated as single units for association and clustering. On average, roughly 250,000 unique TCR beta nucleotide sequences were sequenced per donor among about 400 genotyped donors of the cohort, with around 19% of those sequences being non-productive. Study-wide conclusions, independent of this receptor: Some IMGT-functional V segments, including TRBV6-2 and TRBV6-3, could not be distinguished by the 87-base-pair reads and were therefore excluded. Because counts were too low, seventeen rarely observed V segments, including chromosome 9 orphons, were excluded from the earlier analysis of roughly 580 of the donors. Compared with the approximately 700-donor mean, donors in an Asian-associated ancestry cluster had fewer N-insertions in productive TCRs, according to a later genetic analysis. In a later analysis, most CMV-associated TCR beta chains were found to appear HLA-restricted, with HLA associations seemingly driven largely by CMV exposure. In a later analysis, several top co-occurrence clusters were reported to appear linked to parvovirus B19, influenza, CMV and Epstein-Barr virus. A further reported finding was that TCR beta sequences accurately predicted the HLA-A and HLA-B alleles for most subjects in the first cohort. Across donors, most TCR sequences were observed very rarely, whereas some public TCRs were present in many individuals. A group of highly shared sequence variants was considered likely to be a technical artifact of the sequencing pipeline. It was suggested by the authors that the approach could potentially be generalized to other disease states and immunological phenotypes. A few of the identified cytomegalovirus-associated TCR beta chains were confirmed in vitro to be specific for cytomegalovirus antigens. Correlated functional status among segregating V segments might be attributable to linkage disequilibrium, but an unknown experimental factor could not be ruled out. Immune exposure information for the cohort was limited to CMV serostatus. Because HLA typing was missing for some donors at each locus, association tests included only the typed subset. An association between a missense DCLRE1C variant and V-gene and J-gene trimming of TCR beta chains was found in a later genetic analysis and replicated in an independent cohort. In an earlier analysis of fewer than 700 of the donors, most TCR beta V segments appeared in productive rearrangements about 87% or about 30% of the time, broadly matching IMGT annotations. Specific HLA alleles were associated with 15,000 to 20,000 TCR beta sequences at a false discovery rate of 0.05 in a later analysis. In a later analysis, the rate of TCR association differed among HLA loci, with DRB1 alleles having the most associated TCRs and HLA-C alleles having the fewest. A later analysis found that HLA-associated TCR beta chains were more clonally expanded and had lower generation probabilities than equally common non-associated chains. The cohort was sequenced for TCR beta chains only, and without alpha or paired-chain data the features that could be detected were limited. Cytomegalovirus status was reported to be diagnosed by the classifier with high specificity and sensitivity in both the original and validation cohorts. The study listed 150 to 200 TCR beta chains as associated with cytomegalovirus. When HLA alleles, especially DR and DQ, strongly co-occurred, attributing TCR associations to individual alleles was difficult. Presence/absence analyses assumed roughly uniform sequencing depth across donors, an assumption that may not hold.

To note about this clone: There is no known antigen for this receptor. Base qualities were left out, and no much larger clone turns up one base away.

Compared with germline, V lacks 0 bases and J lacks 8 bases; bases without a gene match: 5. Its CDR3 holds 15 amino acids, cysteine through phenylalanine. Just the 45-base CDR3 DNA is kept, in frame starting at base 1. CDR1 and CDR2 were assigned from the germline V gene (reference sequence) as LNHDA and SQIVND. Library preparation employed the immunoSEQ multiplex PCR assay. The multiplex PCR relied on a mix of 60 forward primers for TCR Vbeta segments and 13 reverse primers for TCR Jbeta segments. The CDR3 region of rearranged TCR beta genes was amplified from genomic DNA with a multiplex PCR assay. The Illumina HiSeq System was used to sequence the amplified TCR beta libraries as 87-base-pair reads. For the original study's pipeline: In a later analysis, roughly 80 million unique TCR beta chains were counted across the 666 repertoires, and roughly 10 million of these chains were shared by at least two donors. To remove PCR and sequencing errors, raw reads were error-corrected and collapsed into unique sequences using a nearest-neighbor algorithm that merged closely related sequences. CDR3 sequences were aligned to IMGT reference sequences to assign V, D and J gene segments. For a sequence to be retained, at least a six-nucleotide match to both a V gene segment and a J gene segment was required. Rearrangements were classified as productive when the CDR3 lacked stop codons and remained in frame with V and J, and all other rearrangements were classified as non-productive. Following IMGT convention, CDR3 was defined as the stretch from the second conserved V-encoded cysteine to the conserved J-encoded phenylalanine. The earlier analysis of more than 450 of the donors excluded sequences that lacked an unambiguous match to a single V gene segment. An earlier analysis of about 600 of the donors called V segments functional above 56.7% productive rearrangements and segregating when the between-donor standard deviation exceeded 5%. A statistical classification framework was built for diagnosing cytomegalovirus status from the catalog of TCR beta chain sequences. A later analysis assigned V and J genes by comparing TCR nucleotide sequences with IMGT/GENE-DB human TR gene sequences. A later analysis assigned CDR3 sequences and most-parsimonious VDJ recombination scenarios with the TCRdist pipeline. A later analysis defined each TCR beta chain by its CDR3 amino acid sequence plus V-gene family, and excluded reads lacking a unique V-gene family. To address suspected cross-contamination and a sequencing artifact, a later analysis removed a few hundred highly shared, low-generation-probability nucleotide sequences. For each public chain, a later analysis derived a clonal expansion index from normalized ranks of inferred template counts within each repertoire. Generation probabilities in a later analysis came from a VDJ recombination model fitted to out-of-frame rearrangements, and those results were checked against IGoR. In a later analysis, hypergeometric tests were used to score TCR-TCR, TCR-HLA and TCR-CMV co-occurrence, with a repertoire-size bias correction applied to TCR pairs. In a later analysis, false discovery rates were estimated by permuting HLA or CMV assignments 20 times. A later analysis grouped co-occurring TCRs with DBSCAN, adding TCRdist sequence similarity when clustering within HLA-allele-positive subsets. Repertoires with fewer than 30,000 or more than 120,000 public chains were left out of co-occurrence clustering, as were four to six repertoires with anomalous nucleotide sharing. The source is immuneACCESS, and TCRdb retained only in-frame sequences with V and J called. Part of the clones is not carried over; for the studies checked, unresolved V genes explain less than half of this, and the remainder is unexplained. The DNA was the basis for D and trimming; V, J and clone size are from that table. The sample table holds 250,000 to 350,000 clones, of which 86% were seen once. Together, the top ten hold less than 4.5% of the sample.

The cohort was made up of 666 healthy bone marrow donors. Cohort members were all nominally healthy when sampled, although unrecorded immune exposures were likely present. The donor was CMV seropositive and was included in the group of almost 300 seropositive cohort members. Each donor provided a peripheral blood sample, and peripheral blood mononuclear cells were used for TCR beta sequencing. The Qiagen DNeasy Blood Extraction Kit was used to extract genomic DNA from the blood cell samples. The chain was built from TRBV19 and TRBJ2-4, with 9 central nucleotides matching TRBD1. This TCR was sampled from a man in his forties in good health and CMV-seropositive. What was sequenced was PBMCs. CDR3 sequence: CASSIDPGQGYIQYF. The nucleotides are TGTGCCAGTAGTATAGATCCGGGACAGGGTTACATTCAGTACTTC.